This T cell receptor beta chain was captured by sequencing in a study of siplizumab effects on memory and regulatory T cells. Germline lookup yields CDR1 MGHRA and CDR2 YSYEKL. The V gene lost 0 bases and the J gene lost 4 bases, with 9 bases spanning the gap. The length of the CDR3 is 14 residues. Some 97,000 TCR templates underwent assay in every sample. Profiling relied on immunoSEQ multiplex PCR, and the TCRdb table lists in-frame clones only, not all of them. The repertoire holds 87,000 or so clones, with 90% to 95% as singletons. The TCR originated in a human donor in good health. Sequencing was done on a sample of non-Treg CD4+ T cells sorted from blood. The chain uses TRBV4-1 and TRBJ1-2; D perhaps matches TRBD1 (6 bases). CDR3 coding DNA: TGCGCCAGCAGCCAAGATGGGGGGGCCTATGGCTACACCTTC. Its translation is CASSQDGGAYGYTF.